This record concerns one TCR beta chain sequence. This entry is derived from a study of T cell changes during pregnancy in multiple sclerosis. The data were produced by immunoSEQ multiplex PCR, yet TCRdb's version contains in-frame clones alone and is incomplete. The repertoire includes 70,000 to 95,000 clones, about 88% of them detected once, and around 1.8% sits in the top ten. This CDR3 region has 14 residues. V was trimmed by 2 bases and J by 2 bases, leaving 7 bases between them. Looked up from germline, CDR1 is SNHLY and CDR2 is FYNNEI. The sample consisted of peripheral blood, taken before pregnancy. The rearrangement joins TRBV2 to TRBJ2-1; a possible D gene is TRBD1 (5 bases). The receptor was isolated from a female donor with multiple sclerosis, enrolled in a pregnancy study. CDR3 DNA sequence: TGTGCCAGCAGTGAATTGGACACCTACAATGAGCAGTTCTTC. Translated: CASSELDTYNEQFF. The variable domain in full, completed from reference TRBV2 and TRBJ2-1, reads EPEVTQTPSHQVTQMGQEVILRCVPISNHLYFYWYRQILGQKVEFLVSFYNNEISEKSEIFDDQFSVERPDGSNFTLKIRSTKLEDSAMYFCASSELDTYNEQFFGPGTRLTVL.